These 29 T cell receptor beta chains were all obtained from the same sample, sequenced in a study of glioma-infiltrating T cells. The iRepertoire nested amplicon-rescue multiplex PCR amplified TCR alpha and beta CDR3s from RNA. TCRdb reprocessed the multiplex PCR reads with MiXCR, giving one entry per CDR3 protein. In the table there are roughly 16,000 distinct CDR3 sequences, nearly 60% of which are singletons. Input material: glioma tissue, nonneoplastic brain tissue, or PBMCs (not recorded which). These TCRs come from a human donor with low-grade glioma or glioblastoma, undergoing nonglioma brain surgery, or in good health (not recorded which).

The table lists this clonotype with many counts. The chain is built from TRBV19 and TRBJ1-6; 9 bases line up with TRBD1. V lost 5 bases and J lost 8; bases outside the gene matches: 4. This CDR3 contains 14 residues. Germline V gene sequence: CDR1 LNHDA, CDR2 SQIVND (reference sequence). The CDR3 nucleotides read TGTGCCAGTAGTGAGGGGACAGGGTATTCACCCCTCCACTTT. This codes for CASSEGTGYSPLHF.

This clonotype has ten or more counts. The rearrangement uses TRBV2 and TRBJ1-6, with a weak D call TRBD1 (5 bases). The CDR3 contains 16 residues. V was cut by 7 bases and J by 0 bases, with 13 bases left in between. Germline assignment: CDR1 SNHLY and CDR2 FYNNEI. Here the CDR3 reads CASKGTGSSYNSPLHF. Here the CDR3 DNA reads TGTGCCAGCAAAGGAACAGGAAGCTCCTATAATTCACCCCTCCACTTT.

The chain combines TRBV20-1 with TRBJ1-3, with D uncertain. This CDR3 has 13 residues. V was cut by 6 bases and J by 2 bases, with 11 bases left in between. In germline, CDR1 is DFQATT, CDR2 SNEGSKA (reference sequence). CDR3 region: CSAISTTGNTIYF. CDR3 bases: TGCAGTGCCATTAGTACTACTGGAAACACCATATATTTT.

This clonotype was observed at least ten times. The V gene is TRBV6-1, the J gene TRBJ2-1; 12 positions agree with TRBD2. The trim removed 5 bases at V and 0 bases at J, leaving 5 bases unmatched. The CDR3 has 17 amino acids. The V gene's germline CDR1 is MNHNS and CDR2 SASEGT. CDR3 protein: CASSSATSGSSYNEQFF. DNA of the CDR3: TGTGCCAGCAGTTCCGCGACTAGCGGGAGCTCCTACAATGAGCAGTTCTTC.

This chain connects TRBV6-1 to TRBJ1-1; a weak D match, TRBD1 (5 bases). Germline V gene data show CDR1 as MNHNS and CDR2 as SASEGT. Trimming cost V 8 bases and J 4 bases, with 17 bases left between them. There are 14 residues in the CDR3. The CDR3 here is CASLGPRDATEAFF. The CDR3, as DNA: TGTGCCAGCCTCGGCCCCAGGGATGCCACTGAAGCTTTCTTT.

This chain uses TRBV7-9 with TRBJ2-3; no definite D call. The CDR3 runs to 13 residues. CDR1 is SEHNR, CDR2 FQNEAQ, per germline (reference sequence). Trimming took off 2 bases at V and 0 bases at J, with 3 bases between the two ends. CDR3 sequence: CASSLQSTDTQYF. The CDR3 DNA reads as TGTGCCAGCAGCTTACAGAGCACAGATACGCAGTATTTT.

This clonotype has at least ten counts. The rearrangement links TRBV2 to TRBJ1-3; possibly TRBD1 for D (6 bases). The CDR3 totals 16 residues. Per germline, CDR1 SNHLY and CDR2 FYNNEI. V lost 2 bases to trimming and J lost 2 bases, with 13 bases between them. The CDR3 nucleotides are TGTGCCAGCAGTGAACAGGGGCCGGGAGCTGGAAACACCATATATTTT. Encoded protein: CASSEQGPGAGNTIYF.

This clonotype is medium-sized. The V call is TRBV11-2, the J call TRBJ1-2; TRBD1 agrees at 8 bases. V lost 5 bases to trimming and J lost 6 bases; unmatched junction nucleotides: 5. Germline CDR1 and CDR2: SGHAT and FQNNGV. The CDR3 has 13 amino acids. The CDR3 DNA follows: TGTGCCAGCAGCCGACAGGGGTATGATGGCTACACCTTC. Protein product: CASSRQGYDGYTF.

V and J are TRBV6-1 and TRBJ1-3; no clear D gene. The CDR3 covers 18 residues. Germline V CDR1 and CDR2: MNHNS, SASEGT. V shed 1 base and J shed 0 bases, with 16 bases lying between them. CDR3 sequence (DNA): TGTGCCAGCAGTGAAGTCTCCCCAAGTTTCAGCTCTGGAAACACCATATATTTT. Protein sequence: CASSEVSPSFSSGNTIYF.

The V gene is TRBV6-2 or TRBV6-3, the J gene TRBJ1-1, with D unclear. CDR3 length equals 13 residues. The V gene's germline CDR1 is MNHEY and CDR2 SVGEGT. V was trimmed by 0 bases and J by 3 bases, leaving 5 bases between them. The CDR3 nucleotides are TGTGCCAGCAGTTACTCGGGCTACACTGAAGCTTTCTTT. Its translation is CASSYSGYTEAFF.

This rearrangement joins TRBV20-1 to TRBJ2-7; D may be TRBD1 or TRBD2 (5 bases each). V was clipped by 6 bases and J by 2 bases, with 14 bases between them. The CDR3 sequence is 13 residues long. Per germline, CDR1 DFQATT and CDR2 SNEGSKA (reference sequence). The CDR3 loop reads CSANRDGTYEQYF. CDR3 nucleotide sequence: TGCAGTGCGAACCGGGACGGAACCTACGAGCAGTACTTC.

CDR3 in amino acids: CASSLAGIDLAGANVLTF. CDR3 coding DNA: TGTGCCAGCAGCTTAGCAGGGATCGACTTAGCTGGGGCCAACGTCCTGACTTTC. This chain connects TRBV7-8 to TRBJ2-6; D remains ambiguous. V lost 0 bases to trimming and J lost 2 bases, with 14 bases between them. The CDR3 has 18 amino acids. Germline V gene sequence: CDR1 SGHVS, CDR2 FQNEAQ.

About this clonotype: One junction end does not reproduce the germline sequence, and a read error may be involved. This sequence joins TRBV20-1 and TRBJ2-1; TRBD2 is a possible D gene (6 bases). The CDR3 consists of 17 residues. Germline V gives CDR1 DFQATT, CDR2 SNEGSKA (reference sequence). DNA for the CDR3: TGCAGTGATAGACCCTACCTGACTAACGGGAGCGGGAATGAGCAGTTCTTC. The encoded protein is CSDRPYLTNGSGNEQFF.

For this clonotype: Its ends do not fully match the called genes, so a read error is possible. The chain joins TRBV7-6 to TRBJ1-5; D unresolved. In germline, CDR1 is SGHVS, CDR2 FNYEAQ. This CDR3 comprises 13 residues. CDR3 in DNA: TGTGCTAGCAGCTTAGCTCTGGGACAGCCCCAGCATTTT. This translates into CASSLALGQPQHF.

Turning to this clonotype: Compared with germline, one end of the junction differs, possibly owing to a read error. This sequence joins TRBV7-3 and TRBJ2-2; D might be TRBD1 (6 bases). Germline V gene data show CDR1 as SGHTA and CDR2 as FQGTGA. The CDR3 contains 15 residues. The CDR3 DNA sequence: TGTGCCATCAGCCCATATTCTACAGGGATCGGGGAGCTGTTTTTT. Translated, it gives CAISPYSTGIGELFF.

The chain is built from TRBV20-1 and TRBJ2-1, with TRBD2 matching 9 bases. Germline-derived CDR1 and CDR2 are DFQATT and SNEGSKA (reference sequence). The CDR3 has 14 residues. Losses at the gene ends were 6 bases for V and 12 bases for J; bases not matched to a gene: 15. The CDR3 sequence: CSARIAGVVGVQFF. The CDR3, as DNA: TGCAGTGCCAGAATAGCGGGAGTCGTTGGTGTGCAGTTCTTC.

This clonotype was picked up one time. The chain links TRBV3-1 to TRBJ2-1; D is uncertain. Trimming left V 4 bases short and J 4 bases short, with 17 bases between. Germline CDR1 reads LGHDT; CDR2 reads YNNKEL (reference sequence). The CDR3 runs to 16 residues. In nucleotides, the CDR3 is TGTGCCAGCAGCCGGAACGCCAATCCCATATACAATGAGCAGTTCTTC. It yields the protein CASSRNANPIYNEQFF.

The table lists this clonotype with a count of one. The V call is TRBV20-1, the J call TRBJ2-1; 10 positions match TRBD2. V shed 0 bases, J shed 5 bases, and the junction held 4 bases outside the gene matches. The CDR3 runs 15 residues. Germline-derived CDR1 and CDR2 are DFQATT and SNEGSKA (reference sequence). The CDR3 reads CSARDRLAGDNEQFF. The CDR3 DNA sequence: TGCAGTGCTAGAGATCGCCTAGCGGGAGACAATGAGCAGTTCTTC.

The genes are TRBV7-2 and TRBJ2-3; 15 bases align to TRBD2. J was trimmed by 7 bases and V by 5 bases; bases with no gene match: 10. Germline CDR1 SGHTA, CDR2 FQGNSA. The CDR3 contains 17 residues. The CDR3: CASSPRTSGRVLYTQYF. In DNA, the CDR3 is TGTGCCAGCAGCCCGCGGACTAGCGGGAGGGTTTTATATACGCAGTATTTT.

The V gene is TRBV6-2 or TRBV6-3, the J gene TRBJ2-7; 8 bases are shared with TRBD1. Germline CDR1 and CDR2: MNHEY and SVGEGT. With V trimmed by 7 bases and J by 1 base, 9 bases remained unmatched. The CDR3 length is 15 residues. The CDR3 spells CASTWRTGLSYEQYF. CDR3 sequence (DNA): TGTGCCAGCACCTGGAGGACAGGGCTATCCTACGAGCAGTACTTC.

The count of this clonotype is one. CDR3 DNA: TGTGCCAGCAGTCCGGGACTAGCGGGAGCTAATGAGCAGTTCTTC. This codes for CASSPGLAGANEQFF. This chain links TRBV27 with TRBJ2-1, with 14 bases that match TRBD2. The J segment lost 7 bases and the V segment lost 5 bases, leaving 4 bases of the junction unmatched. The CDR3 is made up of 15 amino acids. CDR1 is MNHEY, CDR2 SMNVEV, per germline (reference sequence).

This chain uses TRBV6-2 or TRBV6-3 with TRBJ2-2, with D unresolved. V shed 7 bases and J shed 1 base, with 10 bases lying between them. Germline-derived CDR1 and CDR2 are MNHEY and SVGEGT. This CDR3 spans 14 amino acids. The CDR3 nucleotides read TGTGCCAGCATTCTAAGACTGAACACCGGGGAGCTGTTTTTT. Its protein product is CASILRLNTGELFF.

V and J are TRBV27 and TRBJ2-3, with 7 bases lining up with TRBD1. CDR1 is MNHEY and CDR2 is SMNVEV in the germline V gene (reference sequence). V was pared by 5 bases and J by 2 bases, with 4 bases of the junction left unmatched. The CDR3 extends over 14 amino acids. As DNA, the CDR3 is TGTGCCAGCAGTAGACAGGGAACCACAGATACGCAGTATTTT. It specifies CASSRQGTTDTQYF.

This chain connects TRBV27 to TRBJ2-7; tentative D call: TRBD1 (6 bases). Trimming took off 1 base at V and 3 bases at J, with 13 bases between the two ends. The CDR3 loop spans 15 amino acids. Germline assignment: CDR1 MNHEY and CDR2 SMNVEV (reference sequence). The CDR3 here is CASSLLAGQIYEQYF. The CDR3 region has the DNA TGTGCCAGCAGTTTATTGGCTGGACAGATCTACGAGCAGTACTTC.

The rearrangement joins TRBV29-1 to TRBJ1-2; 8 bases are a match to TRBD1. V shed 5 bases, J shed 7 bases, and the junction held 12 bases outside the gene matches. Germline V gene data show CDR1 as SQVTM and CDR2 as ANQGSEA. The CDR3 extends over 14 amino acids. The CDR3 bases are TGCAGCGTTCGCTCACGGACAGGGTCAGTTGGCTACACCTTC. Translated: CSVRSRTGSVGYTF.

The chain uses TRBV27 and TRBJ2-3, with D hard to call. Germline loops: CDR1 MNHEY, CDR2 SMNVEV (reference sequence). There are 11 residues in the CDR3. Trimming removed 7 bases from V and 4 bases from J, with 6 bases in between. The CDR3 coding sequence is TGTGCCAGCATCTTTTCAGATACGCAGTATTTT. The encoded protein is CASIFSDTQYF.

The rearrangement joins TRBV20-1 to TRBJ1-3; 7 bases align to TRBD1. The V and J ends lost 5 bases and 12 bases, in that order; junction bases with no gene match: 10. Germline loops: CDR1 DFQATT, CDR2 SNEGSKA (reference sequence). This CDR3 has 12 amino acids. CDR3 DNA sequence: TGCAGTGCTGTGACAGGGACCCAAGGCATATATTTT. Its protein is CSAVTGTQGIYF.

In this sample, this clonotype turned up a few times. The V and J genes are TRBV7-3 and TRBJ2-5; the D is unclear. This CDR3 region has 13 residues. From germline, CDR1 is SGHTA and CDR2 FQGTGA. The ends were cut back, 2 bases at V and 2 bases at J, with 6 bases in the middle. CDR3 loop: CASSLQLQETQYF. The CDR3 bases are TGTGCCAGCAGCTTACAACTACAAGAGACCCAGTACTTC.

The gene calls are TRBV5-4 and TRBJ1-1; D ambiguous. CDR1 and CDR2 (germline): SGHNT, YYREEE (reference sequence). V lost 0 bases, J lost 1 base, and 4 bases lay in between. CDR3 size: 13 residues. CDR3 amino acids: CASSLERNTEAFF. CDR3 in DNA: TGTGCCAGCAGCTTGGAAAGGAACACTGAAGCTTTCTTT.